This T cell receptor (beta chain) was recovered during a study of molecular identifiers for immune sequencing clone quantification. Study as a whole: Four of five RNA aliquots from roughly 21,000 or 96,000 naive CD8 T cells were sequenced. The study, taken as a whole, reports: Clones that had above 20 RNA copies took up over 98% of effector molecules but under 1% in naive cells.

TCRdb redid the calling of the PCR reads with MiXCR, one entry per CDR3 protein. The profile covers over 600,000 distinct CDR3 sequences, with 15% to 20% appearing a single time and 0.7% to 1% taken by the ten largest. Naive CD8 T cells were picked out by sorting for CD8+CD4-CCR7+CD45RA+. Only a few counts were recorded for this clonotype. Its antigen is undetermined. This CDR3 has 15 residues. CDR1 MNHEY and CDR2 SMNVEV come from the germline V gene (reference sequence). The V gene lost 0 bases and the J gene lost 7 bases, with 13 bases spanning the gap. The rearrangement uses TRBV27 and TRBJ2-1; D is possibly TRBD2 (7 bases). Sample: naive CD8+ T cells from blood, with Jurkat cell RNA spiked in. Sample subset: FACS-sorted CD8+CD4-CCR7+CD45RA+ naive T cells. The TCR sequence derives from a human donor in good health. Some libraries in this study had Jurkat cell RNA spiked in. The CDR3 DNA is TGTGCCAGCAGTTTATCGCGGGGGCTGTGGAATGAGCAGTTCTTC. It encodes CASSLSRGLWNEQFF.